These 26 T cell receptor beta chains came from one sample sequenced in a study of T cells in Graves' hyperthyroidism and ophthalmopathy. It was RNA transcripts that yielded the amplified TCR beta CDR3 regions. The HTBI set primed first-round TCR CDR3 RT-PCR. TCRdb independently ran MiXCR on the multiplex PCR reads; one entry per CDR3 protein. The table shows 530,000 or so distinct CDR3 sequences, with roughly 15% occurring only once. Material for sequencing was blood. The source is a woman between 18 and 29 years old with Graves' ophthalmopathy.

Notes on this clonotype: Possible read error: a much larger clone is one base away. J is TRBJ2-5 and V is TRBV9; 12 positions match TRBD2. Unmatched junction bases numbered 6, after V lost 1 base and J lost 5 bases. This CDR3 comprises 16 residues. Germline lookup yields CDR1 SGDLS and CDR2 YYNGEE. Written as DNA, the CDR3 is TGTGCCAGCAGCGTATCTAGCGGGAGGGAATACGAGACCCAGTACTTC. Protein sequence: CASSVSSGREYETQYF.

The DNA of the CDR3 is TGTGCCAGCAGCCGGGAAAACTCTGGAAACACCATATATTTT. Translating it yields CASSRENSGNTIYF. This chain connects TRBV5-5 to TRBJ1-3; no definite D call. Germline V gene data show CDR1 as SGHKS and CDR2 as YYEKEE (reference sequence). Trimming pared 4 bases from V and 0 bases from J, leaving 8 bases between. This CDR3 spans 14 amino acids.

The table lists this clonotype with many counts. The chain uses TRBV6-1 and TRBJ1-1, with D possibly being TRBD1 (5 bases). Germline V gives CDR1 MNHNS, CDR2 SASEGT. The germline V and J ends were trimmed by 1 base and 8 bases, with 17 bases remaining between them. The CDR3 has 15 residues. The DNA of the CDR3 is TGTGCCAGCAGTGAAGAGTCTGGGGGGAGTATGGAAGCTTTCTTT. It translates to CASSEESGGSMEAFF.

The table lists this clonotype with a few counts. Being one base from a much bigger clone, this may be a read error. The V gene is TRBV28, the J gene TRBJ2-1; D perhaps matches TRBD1 (7 bases). Germline-derived CDR1 and CDR2 are MDHEN and SYDVKM. Trimming took off 3 bases at V and 5 bases at J, with 23 bases between the two ends. The CDR3 runs to 18 residues. CDR3: CASSFGRGDSLLDNEQFF. The CDR3 DNA reads as TGTGCCAGCAGTTTTGGCCGCGGGGACAGTCTTTTGGACAATGAGCAGTTCTTC.

The V gene is TRBV15, the J gene TRBJ1-3; no clear D gene. V shed 4 bases and J shed 2 bases, with 9 bases lying between them. The length of the CDR3 is 14 residues. Germline loops: CDR1 LNHNV, CDR2 YYDKDF (reference sequence). The CDR3: CATSINPTGNTIYF. The DNA for the CDR3 is TGTGCCACCAGCATAAACCCCACTGGAAACACCATATATTTT. Full variable domain (remainder filled in from reference TRBV15 and TRBJ1-3): DAMVIQNPRYQVTQFGKPVTLSCSQTLNHNVMYWYQQKSSQAPKLLFHYYDKDFNNEADTPDNFQSRRPNTSFCFLDIRSPGLGDTAMYLCATSINPTGNTIYFGEGSWLTVV.

This clonotype was counted only a few times. V is TRBV10-3 and J is TRBJ2-7; D remains unclear. With 0 bases removed from V and 2 bases from J, the gap between germline ends came to 14 bases. Germline-derived CDR1 and CDR2 are ENHRY and SYGVKD. CDR3 length: 16 residues. The CDR3 region has the DNA TGTGCCATCAGTGAGTCTTGTATCGGACGGCCCTACGAGCAGTACTTC. Translating it yields CAISESCIGRPYEQYF.

This clonotype has ten or more counts. The rearrangement joins TRBV6-1 to TRBJ1-1; tentatively, D is TRBD1 (5 bases). The germline gives CDR1 MNHNS, CDR2 SASEGT. The CDR3 has 15 amino acids. Deletions cut 5 bases from V and 4 bases from J, with 17 bases between. The CDR3 region is CASSSQGVTATEAFF. CDR3 nucleotide sequence: TGTGCCAGCAGTTCTCAAGGGGTCACGGCCACTGAAGCTTTCTTT.

The V and J genes are TRBV6-1 and TRBJ2-7; maybe TRBD2 (6 bases). Trimming took 3 bases from V and 0 from J, leaving 15 bases between them. CDR1 is MNHNS and CDR2 is SASEGT in the germline V gene. The CDR3 length is 16 residues. The CDR3 protein is CASSDPGVLASYEQYF. CDR3 nucleotide sequence: TGTGCCAGCAGTGACCCGGGAGTCCTAGCCTCCTACGAGCAGTACTTC.

This clonotype was observed at least ten times. This rearrangement joins TRBV28 to TRBJ1-5; 9 bases match TRBD1. J lost 6 bases, V lost 7 bases, and 10 bases had no gene match. Germline CDR1 is MDHEN and CDR2 is SYDVKM. The CDR3 spans 15 residues. The CDR3 nucleotides read TGTGCCAGCATTACCGGGACAGGGATTATTCAGCCCCAGCATTTT. It yields the protein CASITGTGIIQPQHF.

This clonotype was seen many times. The CDR3 bases are TGTGCGGCCCAAATGGGGGGCGCGGGAAACACCATATATTTT. It encodes CAAQMGGAGNTIYF. The chain links TRBV28 to TRBJ1-3, with D perhaps TRBD1 (6 bases). CDR3 size: 14 residues. Looked up from germline, CDR1 is MDHEN and CDR2 is SYDVKM.

This clonotype appeared many times. The chain links TRBV28 to TRBJ2-3; no clear D. Germline loops: CDR1 MDHEN, CDR2 SYDVKM. The CDR3 contains 16 residues. V was shortened by 6 bases and J by 0 bases, with 16 bases between the two germline ends. The CDR3 coding sequence is TGTGCCAGCAGCCAGTTCCTTGCCTCTAGCACAGATACGCAGTATTTT. Its protein product is CASSQFLASSTDTQYF.

The rearrangement uses TRBV30 and TRBJ2-2, with D maybe TRBD2 (6 bases). The V end was cut by 0 bases, the J end by 5 bases, with 10 bases between. The length of the CDR3 is 14 residues. Germline V CDR1 and CDR2: GTSNPN, SVGIG (reference sequence). CDR3 amino acids: CAWSVLGGTGELFF. The CDR3 DNA is TGTGCCTGGAGTGTACTTGGGGGGACCGGGGAGCTGTTTTTT.

This clonotype showed up many times. CDR3 loop: CASSMDRGRRYEQYF. The CDR3 bases are TGTGCCAGCAGCATGGACAGGGGGCGAAGGTACGAGCAGTACTTC. The chain joins TRBV3-1 to TRBJ2-7, with 11 bases aligning to TRBD1. Trimming took 5 bases from V and 4 from J; bases not matched to a gene: 7. The CDR3 runs to 15 residues. Looked up from germline, CDR1 is LGHDT and CDR2 is YNNKEL (reference sequence).

Points on this clonotype: Its ends do not fully match the called genes, so a read error is possible. DNA for the CDR3: TGCGCCAGCAGCCAAGCATCGGGACGGTCCTCCTACGAGCAGTACTTC. It specifies CASSQASGRSSYEQYF. This chain joins TRBV5-6 and TRBJ2-7, with D tentatively TRBD1 or TRBD2 (5 bases each). Germline V CDR1 and CDR2: SGHDT, YYEEEE. The CDR3 has 16 amino acids.

J is TRBJ2-7 and V is TRBV4-1; 8 nucleotides match TRBD1. Germline-derived CDR1 and CDR2 are MGHRA and YSYEKL. The CDR3 runs to 15 residues. Trimming at V came to 5 bases and at J to 5 bases, leaving 11 bases not matched to a gene. The CDR3 here is CASSMAQGASHEQYF. The CDR3 coding sequence is TGCGCCAGCAGCATGGCTCAGGGGGCTTCCCACGAGCAGTACTTC.

This clonotype appeared many times. The chain combines TRBV5-6 with TRBJ2-7, with 9 bases aligning to TRBD1. V was pared by 5 bases and J by 2 bases, with 5 bases of the junction left unmatched. The V gene's germline CDR1 is SGHDT and CDR2 YYEEEE. This CDR3 region has 14 residues. The CDR3 spells CASRRQGGTYEQYF. Written as DNA, the CDR3 is TGTGCCAGCAGAAGACAGGGGGGGACCTACGAGCAGTACTTC.

Of note for this clonotype: A read error may be the cause here, since a much bigger clone is one base away. The chain carries TRBV5-1 and TRBJ1-1; D gene ambiguous. The length of the CDR3 is 15 residues. Germline V gives CDR1 SGHRS, CDR2 YFSETQ. CDR3 sequence: CASSLSALMNTKAFF. CDR3 sequence (DNA): TGCGCCAGCAGCCTATCAGCCTTAATGAACACTAAAGCTTTCTTT. Full variable domain (missing parts from reference TRBV5-1 and TRBJ1-1): KAGVTQTPRYLIKTRGQQVTLSCSPISGHRSVSWYQQTPGQGLQFLFEYFSETQRNKGNFPGRFSGRQFSNSRSEMNVSTLELGDSALYLCASSLSALMNTKAFFGQGTRLTVV.

This clonotype was observed a few times. The rearrangement links TRBV30 to TRBJ1-5; D perhaps matches TRBD1 (5 bases). Germline CDR1 and CDR2: GTSNPN and SVGIG (reference sequence). Trimming removed 2 bases at V and 1 base at J, with 9 bases between. This CDR3 region has 14 residues. The CDR3 nucleotides read TGTGCCTGGAGTCCCGGGACCAGCAATCAGCCCCAGCATTTT. It yields the protein CAWSPGTSNQPQHF.

This clonotype came up many times. The CDR3 region is CASSSTSPEAFF. CDR3 DNA: TGTGCCAGCAGCTCCACGAGCCCTGAAGCTTTCTTT. V usage is TRBV7-2 and J usage is TRBJ1-1, with D unresolved. V was trimmed by 4 bases and J by 6 bases, leaving 9 bases between them. The CDR3 runs to 12 residues. CDR1 is SGHTA and CDR2 is FQGNSA in the germline V gene.

This clonotype occurred many times. The rearrangement joins TRBV6-6 to TRBJ2-7; D not certain. Germline V gives CDR1 MNHNY, CDR2 SVGAGI (reference sequence). The CDR3 totals 15 residues. Trimming cost V 0 bases and J 0 bases, with 9 bases left between them. The CDR3 coding sequence is TGTGCCAGCAGTTACTCGCGGATGTCCTCCTACGAGCAGTACTTC. It codes for CASSYSRMSSYEQYF.

This clonotype was recorded at least ten times. V is TRBV20-1 and J is TRBJ2-1, with no clear D. Germline V CDR1 and CDR2: DFQATT, SNEGSKA (reference sequence). The length of the CDR3 is 14 residues. Trimming removed 0 bases at V and 4 bases at J, with 10 bases between. CDR3 sequence: CSARDAAAYNEQFF. In DNA, the CDR3 is TGCAGTGCTAGAGATGCGGCAGCATACAATGAGCAGTTCTTC.

This clonotype has just a few counts. V and J are TRBV11-1 and TRBJ1-6; tentative D call: TRBD1 (5 bases). CDR3 length: 16 residues. V was cut by 1 base and J by 7 bases, with 14 bases left in between. Germline CDR1 SGHAT, CDR2 FQDESV (reference sequence). DNA for the CDR3: TGTGCCAGCAGCTTAGTCGAGGGGTATCGGAATTCACCCCTCCACTTT. Amino acid sequence: CASSLVEGYRNSPLHF.

This clonotype was seen many times. The genes are TRBV18 and TRBJ1-5; D not certain. CDR1 and CDR2 from the germline V gene are KGHSH and LQKENI. V lost 3 bases, J lost 7 bases, and 19 bases lay in between. This CDR3 comprises 16 residues. CDR3 amino acids: CASSPPDGPIGQPQHF. The CDR3 nucleotides are TGTGCCAGCTCACCTCCAGACGGACCAATTGGGCAGCCCCAGCATTTT. Together with reference TRBV18 and TRBJ1-5, the CDR3 gives the full variable domain: NAGVMQNPRHLVRRRGQEARLRCSPMKGHSHVYWYRQLPEEGLKFMVYLQKENIIDESGMPKERFSAEFPKEGPSILRIQQVVRGDSAAYFCASSPPDGPIGQPQHFGDGTRLSIL.

This clonotype was seen a few times. The chain has TRBV6-4 and TRBJ2-1, with a tentative D call TRBD2 (6 bases). The CDR3 is made up of 13 amino acids. The ends were cut back, 8 bases at V and 5 bases at J, with 13 bases in the middle. Germline V gene data show CDR1 as MRHNA and CDR2 as SNTAGT. CDR3 bases: TGTGCCAGCTCCATAGCGGCTAACAATGAGCAGTTCTTC. Protein product: CASSIAANNEQFF.

The chain joins TRBV29-1 to TRBJ1-2; maybe TRBD1 (5 bases). Per germline, CDR1 SQVTM and CDR2 ANQGSEA. The CDR3 spans 11 residues. The ends were cut back, 4 bases at V and 12 bases at J, with 15 bases in the middle. The CDR3 here is CSVGQLGSNTF. DNA of the CDR3: TGCAGCGTTGGACAGCTGGGTAGTAACACCTTC.

The chain employs TRBV9 and TRBJ2-1; a weak D match, TRBD2 (6 bases). CDR1 and CDR2 from the germline V gene are SGDLS and YYNGEE. Trimming removed 4 bases at V and 5 bases at J, with 19 bases between. The CDR3 covers 16 residues. CDR3 bases: TGTGCCAGCAGCCCCCGAGGAGGGGATGGGCACAATGAGCAGTTCTTC. Translated: CASSPRGGDGHNEQFF.